The 16 T cell receptor beta chains below were found in one sample sequenced in a study of post-analysis software for immune sequencing data. Whole-study results and caveats: Five or six TRBV segments, including TRBV5-6, TRBV5-1 and TRBV20-1, were more frequent in patients than controls.

Their antigen targets remain unknown. Prepared libraries of TCR beta cDNA carried unique molecular identifiers. TCRdb ran MiXCR on the PCR reads and lists one entry per CDR3 protein. The sample carries approximately 460,000 distinct CDR3 sequences, roughly 45% recorded once. Source material: blood. These receptors all come from a girl between 10 and 17 years old with multiple sclerosis.

This clonotype was counted a few times. The chain carries TRBV3-1 and TRBJ1-1; maybe TRBD1 (5 bases). V was cut by 3 bases and J by 4 bases, with 12 bases left in between. The CDR3 sequence is 14 residues long. CDR1 is LGHDT, CDR2 YNNKEL, per germline (reference sequence). The CDR3 spells CASSHNTGLTEAFF. In DNA, the CDR3 is TGTGCCAGCAGCCACAATACGGGGCTCACTGAAGCTTTCTTT.

This clonotype was recorded a few times. The chain joins TRBV30 to TRBJ2-1, with TRBD2 matching over 9 bases. The germline V gene has CDR1 GTSNPN and CDR2 SVGIG (reference sequence). This CDR3 comprises 10 residues. V lost 5 bases to trimming and J lost 10 bases; unmatched junction nucleotides: 0. CDR3: CAWGLAEQFF. The CDR3, as DNA: TGTGCCTGGGGACTAGCGGAGCAGTTCTTC.

This clonotype was detected ten times or more. The junction shows a germline mismatch at one end, possibly a read error. J is TRBJ2-1 and V is TRBV5-1; the D is unclear. From germline, CDR1 is SGHRS and CDR2 YFSETQ. The CDR3 contains 12 residues. CDR3 sequence reads: CASSLEANEQFF. DNA for the CDR3: TGTGCCAGCAGCTTAGAAGCGAATGAGCAGTTCTTC.

This clonotype was recorded a few times. The V call is TRBV29-1, the J call TRBJ2-6; D assignment may be TRBD1 or TRBD2 (5 bases each). Trimming left V 2 bases short and J 9 bases short, with 17 bases between. The CDR3 covers 15 residues. In germline, CDR1 is SQVTM, CDR2 ANQGSEA. The CDR3 nucleotides are TGCAGCGTTGAACTCCGAGGGCCGAGGGGCAACGTCCTGACTTTC. It translates to CSVELRGPRGNVLTF.

This clonotype was observed a handful of times. J is TRBJ2-1 and V is TRBV20-1; TRBD2 aligns across 7 bases. J lost 8 bases, V lost 6 bases, and 13 bases had no gene match. Per germline, CDR1 DFQATT and CDR2 SNEGSKA (reference sequence). This CDR3 is 14 amino acids long. The CDR3 loop is CSAVPSGEVDEQFF. CDR3 DNA: TGCAGTGCCGTTCCTAGCGGAGAGGTGGATGAGCAGTTCTTC.

There are a few counts of this clonotype. This sequence joins TRBV24-1 and TRBJ2-1; the match to TRBD2 covers 9 bases. The germline V gene encodes CDR1 KGHDR and CDR2 SFDVKD. With V trimmed by 0 bases and J by 7 bases, 12 bases remained unmatched. The CDR3 extends over 18 amino acids. The CDR3 region is CATSDLMGPSGKPNEQFF. CDR3 nucleotides: TGTGCCACCAGTGATTTGATGGGGCCTAGCGGGAAACCAAATGAGCAGTTCTTC.

V is TRBV27 and J is TRBJ2-7; D assignment may be TRBD1 or TRBD2 (5 bases each). CDR1 is MNHEY and CDR2 is SMNVEV in the germline V gene (reference sequence). This CDR3 region has 15 residues. V was cut by 4 bases and J by 4 bases, with 17 bases left in between. In DNA, the CDR3 is TGTGCCAGCAGTTCCACCGGGACGGAAGATTACGAGCAGTACTTC. Protein: CASSSTGTEDYEQYF.

This chain connects TRBV4-2 to TRBJ2-1, with TRBD2 matching over 11 bases. Trimming cost V 2 bases and J 5 bases; bases outside gene matches: 8. This CDR3 has 17 amino acids. CDR1 is LGHNA and CDR2 is YNFKEQ in the germline V gene. CDR3 amino acids: CASSQITSGRGDNEQFF. The CDR3 region has the DNA TGTGCCAGCAGCCAAATTACTAGCGGGAGAGGCGACAATGAGCAGTTCTTC.

With regard to this clonotype: Possible read error: a much larger clone is one base away. The chain is built from TRBV20-1 and TRBJ2-7, with 8 bases fitting TRBD2. CDR1 DFQATT and CDR2 SNEGSKA come from the germline V gene (reference sequence). The CDR3 has 16 residues. V gave up 0 bases and J gave up 2 bases; unmatched junction bases: 9. CDR3 sequence reads: CSARDPAGAIAYEQYF. The CDR3 DNA sequence: TGCAGTGCTAGAGATCCAGCGGGGGCTATCGCCTACGAGCAGTACTTC.

This chain's CDR3 is CSALSPGAGEQFF. CDR3 nucleotides: TGCAGTGCCCTTAGCCCCGGAGCTGGTGAGCAGTTCTTC. The chain employs TRBV20-1 and TRBJ2-1; the D is unclear. The CDR3 extends over 13 amino acids. CDR1 is DFQATT, CDR2 SNEGSKA, per germline (reference sequence). Between the trimmed V and J ends, which lost 6 bases and 9 bases, there was a span of 18 bases.

The rearrangement joins TRBV27 to TRBJ1-1; D gene unclear. The CDR3 has 15 residues. CDR1 is MNHEY and CDR2 is SMNVEV in the germline V gene (reference sequence). Deletions cut 3 bases from V and 5 bases from J, with 16 bases between. The CDR3 nucleotides read TGTGCCAGCAGTTTCAGGACCTTGGTGGGGACTGAAGCTTTCTTT. It specifies CASSFRTLVGTEAFF.

In its sample, this clonotype was seen a few times. The chain combines TRBV24-1 with TRBJ2-2; D unclear. Germline V lookup: CDR1 KGHDR, CDR2 SFDVKD. This CDR3 comprises 12 residues. The CDR3: CVILSNTGELFF. Here the CDR3 DNA reads TGTGTCATACTCTCGAACACCGGGGAGCTGTTTTTT.

This sequence joins TRBV20-1 and TRBJ2-5; D possibly uses TRBD1 or TRBD2 (6 bases each). V was trimmed by 0 bases and J by 4 bases, leaving 12 bases between them. The CDR3 is 14 amino acids. The germline CDR1 and CDR2 sequences are DFQATT and SNEGSKA (reference sequence). CDR3 amino acids: CSAREGGAGETQYF. For the CDR3, the DNA is TGCAGTGCTAGAGAGGGGGGCGCGGGAGAGACCCAGTACTTC.

The chain links TRBV20-1 to TRBJ2-5, with a possible D match to TRBD2 (5 bases). Germline CDR1 DFQATT, CDR2 SNEGSKA (reference sequence). CDR3 length equals 16 residues. The ends were cut back, 1 base at V and 1 base at J, with 16 bases in the middle. CDR3 bases: TGCAGTGCTAGAGGGGATCCGGTCAGCGGCCAAGAGACCCAGTACTTC. Residues: CSARGDPVSGQETQYF.

This clonotype has only a few counts. V and J are TRBV6-6 and TRBJ2-7, with D unresolved. The CDR3 covers 17 residues. Trimming removed 6 bases at V and 0 bases at J, with 21 bases between. From germline, CDR1 is MNHNY and CDR2 SVGAGI (reference sequence). The CDR3 spells CASSPLNRGYSSYEQYF. CDR3 DNA sequence: TGTGCCAGCAGCCCGCTTAATCGCGGTTACAGCTCCTACGAGCAGTACTTC.

This clonotype has a handful of counts. The chain employs TRBV5-5 and TRBJ2-5; D gene uncertain. Germline assignment: CDR1 SGHKS and CDR2 YYEKEE (reference sequence). The CDR3 is made up of 12 amino acids. The ends were cut back, 4 bases at V and 0 bases at J, with 4 bases in the middle. The CDR3 DNA follows: TGTGCCAGCAGCGTGTACCAAGAGACCCAGTACTTC. It codes for CASSVYQETQYF.